The 27 T cell receptor beta chains below all came from one sample that was sequenced in a study of shared clonotypes between healthy human individuals. Sequencing was performed with immunoSEQ multiplex PCR; in TCRdb, only in-frame clones are kept and a portion is missing. The table records over 2 million clones, about 90% of them present only once. Sequencing input: naive CD4+ T cells from PBMCs. Subset described: CD45RA+ positively selected. These receptors were obtained from a man aged 18 to 30 in good health. Some clones in this sample may be carry-over from other donors' samples.

This clone showed up just once. The CDR3 nucleotides are TGTGCCAGCAGTTCAACAGGGGAGAGAACCCCGACGGGTGAAGCTTTCTTT. Amino acids: CASSSTGERTPTGEAFF. The chain combines TRBV27 with TRBJ1-1; TRBD1 aligns across 7 bases. Germline V gene data show CDR1 as MNHEY and CDR2 as SMNVEV (reference sequence). Trimming at V came to 4 bases and at J to 7 bases, leaving 18 bases not matched to a gene. The CDR3 totals 17 residues.

This chain joins TRBV19 and TRBJ2-7; no reliable D call. The CDR3 extends over 14 amino acids. Deletions cut 5 bases from V and 4 bases from J, with 15 bases between. CDR1 is LNHDA, CDR2 SQIVND, per germline (reference sequence). CDR3 in amino acids: CASSPKVGLYEQYF. The CDR3 DNA sequence: TGTGCCAGTAGTCCCAAGGTAGGGTTATACGAGCAGTACTTC.

This chain links TRBV7-2 with TRBJ2-3, with TRBD2 as a possible D gene (5 bases). The V end was cut by 0 bases, the J end by 2 bases, with 9 bases between. CDR3 length: 15 residues. Germline V gene sequence: CDR1 SGHTA, CDR2 FQGNSA. This CDR3 reads CASSLAGGNTDTQYF. CDR3 nucleotides: TGTGCCAGCAGCTTAGCCGGAGGTAACACAGATACGCAGTATTTT.

The chain employs TRBV27 and TRBJ2-5; D might be TRBD2 (5 bases). The J call could be wrong; TRBJ2-7 is a better fit for the DNA end. Germline CDR1 reads MNHEY; CDR2 reads SMNVEV (reference sequence). The CDR3 sequence is 13 residues long. The CDR3, as DNA: TGTGCCAGCAGTTTATCGGAGGAAGCCGAGCAGTACTTC. The encoded protein is CASSLSEEAEQYF.

The chain combines TRBV7-2 with TRBJ2-5; TRBD1 is a possible D gene (5 bases). The V gene's germline CDR1 is SGHTA and CDR2 FQGNSA. This CDR3 is 12 amino acids long. V lost 4 bases and J lost 5, with 8 bases in between. The CDR3 is CASSYPGETQYF. CDR3 coding DNA: TGTGCCAGCAGCTACCCAGGGGAGACCCAGTACTTC.

This sequence joins TRBV10-3 and TRBJ2-1; TRBD2 aligns across 11 bases. This CDR3 is 17 amino acids long. The trim removed 0 bases at V and 4 bases at J, leaving 5 bases unmatched. CDR1 is ENHRY, CDR2 SYGVKD, per germline. The CDR3 region has the DNA TGTGCCATCAGTGAGTCAAGCCTAGCGGGAGGATACAATGAGCAGTTCTTC. As protein: CAISESSLAGGYNEQFF.

The genes are TRBV5-1 and TRBJ2-7; D is undetermined. The ends were cut back, 9 bases at V and 3 bases at J, with 13 bases in the middle. The CDR3 sequence is 12 residues long. Germline V gene lookup returns CDR1 SGHRS and CDR2 YFSETQ. CDR3 amino acids: CAIKEQVYEQYF. The CDR3 DNA reads TGCGCCATCAAGGAGCAGGTCTACGAGCAGTACTTC.

In nucleotides, the CDR3 is TGTGCCAGCAGCGCAAGTAATGTGGGTCAGCCCCAGCATTTT. Translating gives CASSASNVGQPQHF. The chain has TRBV9 and TRBJ1-5; D unclear. Germline lookup yields CDR1 SGDLS and CDR2 YYNGEE. V lost 3 bases and J 6 bases, leaving 13 bases between the germline ends. The CDR3 is 14 residues long.

This clone was seen a single time. V usage is TRBV19 and J usage is TRBJ2-7; 11 nucleotides line up with TRBD2. The CDR3 totals 15 residues. The ends lost 10 bases at V and 1 base at J; junction bases unmatched: 9. In germline, CDR1 is LNHDA, CDR2 SQIVND (reference sequence). Here the CDR3 reads CATRTLAGGSYEQYF. Here the CDR3 DNA reads TGTGCCACCCGAACTTTAGCGGGAGGGTCCTACGAGCAGTACTTC.

Worth noting for this clone: Other DNA sequences within the sample encode an identical CDR3. The V and J genes are TRBV25-1 and TRBJ2-7; D gene ambiguous. V lost 4 bases, J lost 2 bases, and 9 bases lay in between. Germline CDR1 and CDR2: MGHDK and SYGVNS. The length of the CDR3 is 13 residues. The CDR3 loop is CASSVAGTYEQYF. The CDR3 bases are TGTGCCAGCAGTGTTGCAGGTACCTACGAGCAGTACTTC.

The count of this clone is one. The V and J genes are TRBV10-3 and TRBJ2-5; TRBD2 matches 10 bases. The J call may be incorrect, as the DNA end agrees better with TRBJ2-7. The CDR3 sequence is 16 residues long. The germline V gene has CDR1 ENHRY and CDR2 SYGVKD. The CDR3 sequence: CAISESRTSGYYEQYF. CDR3 nucleotide sequence: TGTGCCATCAGTGAGTCGAGGACTAGCGGCTACTACGAGCAGTACTTC.

This clone was seen only once. The rearrangement uses TRBV5-1 and TRBJ2-2; unclear D gene. CDR1 SGHRS and CDR2 YFSETQ come from the germline V gene. V dropped 0 bases and J dropped 3 bases, with 6 bases sitting between them. The CDR3 sequence is 14 residues long. CDR3 bases: TGCGCCAGCAGCTTGGTCAGCGACACCGGGGAGCTGTTTTTT. It translates to CASSLVSDTGELFF.

This clone was found once. The chain has TRBV9 and TRBJ2-3; weak D call: TRBD1 (5 bases). CDR1 is SGDLS, CDR2 YYNGEE, per germline. V was trimmed by 4 bases and J by 1 base, leaving 10 bases between them. This CDR3 has 14 residues. The CDR3 DNA reads TGTGCCAGCAGCCGGCAGGGCCGCACAGATACGCAGTATTTT. Amino acid sequence: CASSRQGRTDTQYF. The variable domain in full, completed from reference TRBV9 and TRBJ2-3, reads DSGVTQTPKHLITATGQRVTLRCSPRSGDLSVYWYQQSLDQGLQFLIQYYNGEERAKGNILERFSAQQFPDLHSELNLSSLELGDSALYFCASSRQGRTDTQYFGPGTRLTVL.

The chain uses TRBV5-4 and TRBJ1-1, with 8 bases aligning to TRBD1. V lost 4 bases to trimming and J lost 5 bases; unmatched junction nucleotides: 10. This CDR3 region has 15 residues. CDR1 is SGHNT, CDR2 YYREEE, per germline (reference sequence). The CDR3 loop reads CASSPGQGGNTEAFF. As DNA, the CDR3 is TGTGCCAGCAGCCCTGGACAGGGAGGTAATACTGAAGCTTTCTTT.

CDR3 sequence: CASSQDRGLAGVYNEQFF. CDR3 sequence (DNA): TGCGCCAGCAGCCAAGATCGGGGACTAGCGGGAGTCTACAATGAGCAGTTCTTC. The chain couples TRBV4-3 to TRBJ2-1; 14 bases are shared with TRBD2. Germline V lookup: CDR1 LGHNA, CDR2 YSLEER. J lost 3 bases, V lost 0 bases, and 4 bases had no gene match. The CDR3 has 18 amino acids.

V and J are TRBV27 and TRBJ1-1; D is perhaps TRBD1 (5 bases). CDR1 is MNHEY and CDR2 is SMNVEV in the germline V gene (reference sequence). V was pared by 0 bases and J by 6 bases, with 20 bases between. This CDR3 has 17 residues. CDR3 nucleotides: TGTGCCAGCAGTTTATCCCACCCGAGGGGACCGGGGGCTGAAGCTTTCTTT. Its protein product is CASSLSHPRGPGAEAFF.

With respect to this clone: The sample has other DNA sequences that encode this CDR3 too. The chain is built from TRBV5-1 and TRBJ2-3; TRBD1 might be the D (6 bases). CDR1 is SGHRS, CDR2 YFSETQ, per germline. V was shortened by 0 bases and J by 4 bases, with 9 bases between the two germline ends. The CDR3 is made up of 14 amino acids. CDR3 in amino acids: CASSLARGADTQYF. For the CDR3, the DNA is TGCGCCAGCAGCTTGGCCAGGGGTGCAGATACGCAGTATTTT.

V gene TRBV5-6 combines with J gene TRBJ1-2, with D possibly TRBD1 on 6 matching bases. The CDR3 extends over 15 amino acids. Trimming took off 0 bases at V and 5 bases at J, with 14 bases between the two ends. Germline lookup yields CDR1 SGHDT and CDR2 YYEEEE. The CDR3 loop reads CASSLAGRGVYGYTF. As DNA, the CDR3 is TGTGCCAGCAGCTTGGCCGGCAGGGGTGTGTATGGCTACACCTTC. Based on the CDR3 plus reference TRBV5-6 and TRBJ1-2, the full variable domain is DAGVTQSPTHLIKTRGQQVTLRCSPKSGHDTVSWYQQALGQGPQFIFQYYEEEERQRGNFPDRFSGHQFPNYSSELNVNALLLGDSALYLCASSLAGRGVYGYTFGSGTRLTVV.

The rearrangement uses TRBV6-5 and TRBJ2-1; D ambiguous. V dropped 7 bases and J dropped 7 bases, with 11 bases sitting between them. This CDR3 comprises 12 residues. Germline V gives CDR1 MNHEY, CDR2 SVGAGI. This CDR3 is CASMRAPNEQFF. The CDR3 DNA reads TGTGCCAGCATGAGAGCGCCGAATGAGCAGTTCTTC.

The V gene is TRBV15, the J gene TRBJ1-4, with TRBD1 matching over 8 bases. Per the germline V gene, CDR1 is LNHNV and CDR2 is YYDKDF (reference sequence). Trimming at V came to 5 bases and at J to 5 bases, leaving 7 bases not matched to a gene. This CDR3 contains 15 residues. CDR3 region: CATSVKTGGNEKLFF. CDR3 nucleotides: TGTGCCACCAGCGTAAAAACAGGGGGGAATGAAAAACTGTTTTTT. Full variable domain (outside the CDR3, taken from reference TRBV15 and TRBJ1-4): DAMVIQNPRYQVTQFGKPVTLSCSQTLNHNVMYWYQQKSSQAPKLLFHYYDKDFNNEADTPDNFQSRRPNTSFCFLDIRSPGLGDTAMYLCATSVKTGGNEKLFFGSGTQLSVL.

The chain uses TRBV4-1 and TRBJ2-7; TRBD2 aligns across 9 bases. CDR3 length equals 17 residues. The germline V gene has CDR1 MGHRA and CDR2 YSYEKL. The junction had 7 bases not matched to a gene; V was cut back by 0 bases and J by 1 base. The CDR3 reads CASSQDASGLASYEQYF. The CDR3 DNA is TGCGCCAGCAGCCAAGACGCGTCGGGACTAGCTTCCTACGAGCAGTACTTC.

As regards this clone: The same CDR3 is also encoded by other DNA sequences in this sample. The chain has TRBV19 and TRBJ1-3; D gene uncertain. Trimming took off 7 bases at V and 0 bases at J, with 10 bases between the two ends. CDR1 is LNHDA, CDR2 SQIVND, per germline (reference sequence). The CDR3 is made up of 14 amino acids. The CDR3 reads CASISGSSGNTIYF. The CDR3 DNA reads as TGTGCCAGTATTTCCGGGAGCTCTGGAAACACCATATATTTT.

The chain has TRBV11-2 and TRBJ2-7, with 7 bases identical to TRBD2. The CDR3 is made up of 13 amino acids. CDR1 SGHAT and CDR2 FQNNGV come from the germline V gene. V lost 4 bases, J lost 3 bases, and 3 bases stayed unmatched. CDR3 protein: CASSSRGDYEQYF. In DNA, the CDR3 is TGTGCCAGCAGCTCCCGGGGGGACTACGAGCAGTACTTC.

This chain uses TRBV19 with TRBJ1-2; perhaps TRBD1 as D (5 bases). The CDR3 runs to 14 residues. The V gene lost 6 bases and the J gene lost 8 bases, with 19 bases spanning the gap. Germline V gives CDR1 LNHDA, CDR2 SQIVND (reference sequence). In nucleotides, the CDR3 is TGTGCCAGTAGCTTCCCCAAGGGGCGCATGGGCTACACCTTC. It encodes CASSFPKGRMGYTF. Using reference TRBV19 and TRBJ1-2 for the parts outside the CDR3, the full variable domain is DGGITQSPKYLFRKEGQNVTLSCEQNLNHDAMYWYRQDPGQGLRLIYYSQIVNDFQKGDIAEGYSVSREKKESFPLTVTSAQKNPTAFYLCASSFPKGRMGYTFGSGTRLTVV.

This CDR3 is CASSLVISETQYF. In DNA form, the CDR3 reads TGTGCCAGCAGCTTAGTAATATCGGAAACGCAGTATTTT. The rearrangement joins TRBV7-2 to TRBJ2-3; D ambiguous. The CDR3 runs 13 residues. Germline lookup yields CDR1 SGHTA and CDR2 FQGNSA. V shed 1 base and J shed 9 bases, with 11 bases lying between them.

This clone was observed a few times. One junction end disagrees with the germline gene, perhaps due to a read error. This CDR3 is CASSSQGHRVF. The DNA of the CDR3 is TGTGCCAGCAGCAGCCAGGGACACAGGGTATTT. The V gene is TRBV7-9, the J gene TRBJ1-5, with D tentatively TRBD1 (6 bases). The germline V gene has CDR1 SEHNR and CDR2 FQNEAQ (reference sequence). The CDR3 runs to 11 residues.

As for this clone: This sample includes further DNA sequences coding for the same CDR3. The chain employs TRBV28 and TRBJ2-1, with no clear D. This CDR3 is built from 12 residues. CDR1 is MDHEN, CDR2 SYDVKM, per germline. V lost 5 bases to trimming and J lost 6 bases, with 8 bases between them. The CDR3 region is CASSPRPNEQFF. CDR3 DNA: TGTGCCAGCAGTCCGCGGCCCAATGAGCAGTTCTTC.